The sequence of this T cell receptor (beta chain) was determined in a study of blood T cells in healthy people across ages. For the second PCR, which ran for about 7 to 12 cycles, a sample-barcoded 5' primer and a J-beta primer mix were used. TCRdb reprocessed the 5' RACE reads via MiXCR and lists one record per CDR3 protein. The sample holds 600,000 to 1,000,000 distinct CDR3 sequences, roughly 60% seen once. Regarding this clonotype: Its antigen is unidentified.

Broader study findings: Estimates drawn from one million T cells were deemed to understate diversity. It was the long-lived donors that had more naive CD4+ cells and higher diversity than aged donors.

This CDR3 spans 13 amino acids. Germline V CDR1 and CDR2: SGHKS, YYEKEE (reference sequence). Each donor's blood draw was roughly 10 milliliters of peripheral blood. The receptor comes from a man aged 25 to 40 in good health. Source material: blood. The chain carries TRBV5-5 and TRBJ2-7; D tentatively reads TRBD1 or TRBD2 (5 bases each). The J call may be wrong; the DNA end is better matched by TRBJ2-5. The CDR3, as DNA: TGTGCCAGCAGCTTTGTAGGGGACGAGACCCAGTACTTC. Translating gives CASSFVGDETQYF.